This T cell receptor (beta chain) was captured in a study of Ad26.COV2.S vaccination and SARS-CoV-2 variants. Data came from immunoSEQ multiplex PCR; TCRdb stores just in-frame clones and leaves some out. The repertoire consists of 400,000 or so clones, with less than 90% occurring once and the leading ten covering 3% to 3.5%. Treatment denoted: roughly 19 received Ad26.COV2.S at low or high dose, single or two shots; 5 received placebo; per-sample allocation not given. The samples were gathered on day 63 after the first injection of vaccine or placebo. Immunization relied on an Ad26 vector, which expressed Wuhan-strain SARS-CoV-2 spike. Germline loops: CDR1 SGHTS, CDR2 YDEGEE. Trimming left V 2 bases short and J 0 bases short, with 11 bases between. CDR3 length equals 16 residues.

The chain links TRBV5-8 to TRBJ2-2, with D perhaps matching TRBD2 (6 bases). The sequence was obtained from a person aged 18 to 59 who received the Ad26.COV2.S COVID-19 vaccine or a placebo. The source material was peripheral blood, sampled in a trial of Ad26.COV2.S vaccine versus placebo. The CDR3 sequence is CASSFTGGPNTGELFF. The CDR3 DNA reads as TGTGCCAGCAGCTTCACCGGGGGACCGAACACCGGGGAGCTGTTTTTT.